The rows below give T cell receptor beta chains drawn from one sample of a study of blood T cell repertoires in COVID-19. Using immunoSEQ multiplex PCR, the repertoire was profiled, and TCRdb retains in-frame clones only, with some absent. Among 100,000 to 150,000 clones, approximately 80% were seen once, and the ten largest hold 3.5% to 5.5%. Sequencing was done on a sample of peripheral blood. The origin of the receptors is a woman aged 70-85 years with acute or convalescent COVID-19. Each CDR3 is given without its conserved first and last residue.

j_call: TRBJ1-1; cdr3_length: 11; v_call: TRBV10-3; cdr3_aa: AISDRGKTEAF
j_call: TRBJ2-3; cdr3_length: 11; v_call: TRBV20-1; cdr3_aa: SASVTGGDTQY
j_call: TRBJ1-1; cdr3_length: 15; v_call: TRBV6-2/TRBV6-3; cdr3_aa: ASSHRTGGVSDTEAF
j_call: TRBJ2-6; cdr3_length: 15; v_call: TRBV5-5; cdr3_aa: ASSLWEPHSGANVLT
j_call: TRBJ2-3; cdr3_length: 15; v_call: TRBV27; cdr3_aa: ASSFMYQGWDTDTQY
j_call: TRBJ1-1; cdr3_length: 12; v_call: TRBV27; cdr3_aa: ASSLNRLNTEAF
j_call: TRBJ1-3; cdr3_length: 14; v_call: TRBV9; cdr3_aa: ASSVAEGGQGNTIY
j_call: TRBJ2-1; cdr3_length: 17; v_call: TRBV4-1; cdr3_aa: ASSQVTRLAGARYNEQF
j_call: TRBJ1-4; cdr3_length: 13; v_call: TRBV7-9; cdr3_aa: ASSLGGGQVGKLF
j_call: TRBJ1-5; cdr3_length: 12; v_call: TRBV2; cdr3_aa: ASSGEKGNQPQH